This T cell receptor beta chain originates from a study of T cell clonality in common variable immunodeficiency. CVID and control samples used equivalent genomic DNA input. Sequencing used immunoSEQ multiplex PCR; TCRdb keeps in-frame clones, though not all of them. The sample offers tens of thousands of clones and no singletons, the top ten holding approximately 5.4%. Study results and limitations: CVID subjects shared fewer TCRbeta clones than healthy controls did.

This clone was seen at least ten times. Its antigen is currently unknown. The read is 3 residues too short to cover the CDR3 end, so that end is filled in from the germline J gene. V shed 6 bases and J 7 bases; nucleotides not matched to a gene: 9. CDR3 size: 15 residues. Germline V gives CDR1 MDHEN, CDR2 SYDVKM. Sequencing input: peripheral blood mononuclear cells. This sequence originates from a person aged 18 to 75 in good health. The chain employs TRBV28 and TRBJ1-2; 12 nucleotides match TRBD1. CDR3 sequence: CASRHYGTGGIGYTF. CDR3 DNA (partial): TGTGCCAGCAGGCATTATGGGACAGGGGGCATTGGC.